Following are 19 T cell receptor beta chains from one sample sequenced in a study of T cells in Graves' hyperthyroidism and ophthalmopathy. There were TCR beta CDR3 regions amplified from RNA transcripts. Primed by the HTBI set, a first-round RT-PCR was run on the TCR CDR3. TCRdb analysed the multiplex PCR reads with MiXCR anew, one entry per CDR3 protein. The repertoire holds 210,000 or so distinct CDR3 sequences, roughly 18% seen once, with roughly 50% in the top ten. Sequenced sample: blood. All receptors come from a man in his forties or fifties with Graves' hyperthyroidism.

The rearrangement joins TRBV12-3 or TRBV12-4 to TRBJ1-5, with 8 bases lining up with TRBD1. V was pared by 5 bases and J by 6 bases, with 9 bases of the junction left unmatched. The CDR3 extends over 15 amino acids. CDR3 in amino acids: CASSPTGVEGQPQHF. CDR3 DNA sequence: TGTGCCAGCAGTCCGACAGGGGTAGAAGGTCAGCCCCAGCATTTT.

In this sample, this clonotype turned up a few times. The chain joins TRBV6-1 to TRBJ2-2; D may correspond to TRBD1 or TRBD2 (6 bases each). Deletions cut 6 bases from V and 6 bases from J, with 20 bases between. The length of the CDR3 is 16 residues. CDR1 MNHNS and CDR2 SASEGT come from the germline V gene. The CDR3 bases are TGTGCCAGCAGCAACGACCGCCGGGGGCTGGCCGGGGAGCTGTTTTTT. Translating it yields CASSNDRRGLAGELFF.

This chain connects TRBV6-4 to TRBJ2-1, with 10 bases identical to TRBD2. This CDR3 contains 15 residues. Germline V gene lookup returns CDR1 MRHNA and CDR2 SNTAGT. V was pared by 2 bases and J by 4 bases, with 2 bases of the junction left unmatched. In DNA, the CDR3 is TGTGCCAGCAGTGACGCACTAGCGGGGTACAATGAGCAGTTCTTC. Amino acids: CASSDALAGYNEQFF.

The V call is TRBV12-3 or TRBV12-4, the J call TRBJ2-2; D is unclear. Trimming cost V 1 base and J 4 bases, with 7 bases left between them. The CDR3 is made up of 14 amino acids. CDR3 nucleotides: TGTGCCAGCAGTTTAGTAGGATCCACCGGGGAGCTGTTTTTT. Its protein is CASSLVGSTGELFF.

The table lists this clonotype with many counts. The chain employs TRBV11-3 and TRBJ2-5; 7 bases line up with TRBD2. In germline, CDR1 is SGHNT, CDR2 YENEEA. Unmatched junction bases numbered 2, after V lost 5 bases and J lost 5 bases. CDR3 size: 12 residues. The CDR3 DNA sequence: TGTGCCAGCAGCGACGGGGGGGAGACCCAGTACTTC. It yields the protein CASSDGGETQYF.

At least ten counts were recorded for this clonotype. The CDR3 loop reads CASTFGAGLNTEAFF. CDR3 DNA: TGTGCCAGCACCTTTGGGGCAGGGCTGAACACTGAAGCTTTCTTT. This chain links TRBV12-3 or TRBV12-4 with TRBJ1-1; possible D gene TRBD1, 5 bases. With 7 bases removed from V and 0 bases from J, the gap between germline ends came to 15 bases. The CDR3 covers 15 residues.

This clonotype has only one observation. The genes are TRBV28 and TRBJ1-5; D is ambiguous. In germline, CDR1 is MDHEN, CDR2 SYDVKM. CDR3 length: 16 residues. The germline V and J ends were trimmed by 5 bases and 6 bases, with 20 bases remaining between them. Here the CDR3 reads CASSPEDVPLGQPQHF. CDR3 sequence (DNA): TGTGCCAGCAGTCCGGAGGACGTTCCCTTGGGTCAGCCCCAGCATTTT.

This rearrangement joins TRBV20-1 to TRBJ2-2; TRBD2 might be the D (12 bases). Germline V CDR1 and CDR2: DFQATT, SNEGSKA (reference sequence). The CDR3 has 21 residues. Trimming shortened V by 5 bases and J by 5 bases, and 36 bases separated the two germline ends. The CDR3 is CSAAPRDRGVLAGGATGELFF. CDR3 DNA: TGCAGTGCTGCGCCCCGGGACAGGGGGGTGCTAGCGGGAGGGGCTACCGGGGAGCTGTTTTTT.

The V gene is TRBV28, the J gene TRBJ2-1, with D perhaps matching TRBD1 or TRBD2 (7 bases each). Germline CDR1 MDHEN, CDR2 SYDVKM. This CDR3 comprises 14 residues. Trimming pared 7 bases from V and 7 bases from J, leaving 17 bases between. The CDR3 region is CASTHDREGNEQFF. The CDR3 DNA follows: TGTGCCAGCACCCATGACAGGGAGGGGAATGAGCAGTTCTTC.

This chain joins TRBV6-5 and TRBJ1-1, with unresolved D. With 4 bases removed from V and 4 bases from J, the gap between germline ends came to 16 bases. CDR1 is MNHEY, CDR2 SVGAGI, per germline. The CDR3 contains 15 residues. DNA of the CDR3: TGTGCCAGCAGTTCTCCTGTCGGAGTCGTCACTGAAGCTTTCTTT. Protein: CASSSPVGVVTEAFF.

The chain recombines TRBV19 with TRBJ2-3, with 7 bases fitting TRBD1. The CDR3 is 14 amino acids. The trim removed 7 bases at V and 0 bases at J, leaving 4 bases unmatched. Germline lookup yields CDR1 LNHDA and CDR2 SQIVND (reference sequence). This CDR3 reads CASKGAVSTDTQYF. CDR3 bases: TGTGCCAGTAAGGGGGCGGTGAGCACAGATACGCAGTATTTT. The entire variable domain, with the rest obtained from reference TRBV19 and TRBJ2-3, is as follows: DGGITQSPKYLFRKEGQNVTLSCEQNLNHDAMYWYRQDPGQGLRLIYYSQIVNDFQKGDIAEGYSVSREKKESFPLTVTSAQKNPTAFYLCASKGAVSTDTQYFGPGTRLTVL.

This clonotype was observed many times. This chain connects TRBV12-3 or TRBV12-4 to TRBJ2-3; D is unresolved. This CDR3 comprises 13 residues. The ends were cut back, 1 base at V and 5 bases at J, with 7 bases in the middle. The CDR3 here is CASSLGREDTQYF. Written as DNA, the CDR3 is TGTGCCAGCAGTTTAGGGCGAGAAGATACGCAGTATTTT.

A single count supports this clonotype. The chain couples TRBV19 to TRBJ2-7; D remains unclear. Trimming removed 2 bases from V and 0 bases from J, with 11 bases in between. The CDR3 has 15 amino acids. Germline V gives CDR1 LNHDA, CDR2 SQIVND (reference sequence). CDR3 in DNA: TGTGCCAGTAGTATAACGACTTCGAGCTCCTACGAGCAGTACTTC. Amino acid sequence: CASSITTSSSYEQYF.

The chain uses TRBV4-2 and TRBJ1-1; 8 nucleotides line up with TRBD1. The CDR3 sequence is 14 residues long. CDR1 is LGHNA, CDR2 YNFKEQ, per germline. V lost 2 bases and J lost 6; bases outside the gene matches: 5. CDR3 sequence: CASSQHRGLPEAFF. In DNA, the CDR3 is TGTGCCAGCAGCCAACACAGGGGGTTGCCTGAAGCTTTCTTT.

Only a few counts were recorded for this clonotype. This chain connects TRBV5-1 to TRBJ2-5, with 7 nucleotides matching TRBD1. Germline CDR1 SGHRS, CDR2 YFSETQ. This CDR3 spans 16 amino acids. V lost 0 bases to trimming and J lost 5 bases; unmatched junction nucleotides: 10. The CDR3 DNA follows: TGCGCCAGCAGCTTGGGAGGGGGCGCTGAGTGGGAGACCCAGTACTTC. This encodes CASSLGGGAEWETQYF.

A remark on this clonotype: A much more abundant neighbour one base away suggests this may be a read error. The chain recombines TRBV2 with TRBJ1-1; no clear D gene. CDR3 size: 13 residues. Trimming stripped 11 bases from V and 1 base from J, with 14 bases between. Looked up from germline, CDR1 is SNHLY and CDR2 is FYNNEI. The CDR3 region has the DNA TGTGCCGGCGGGCCTTGGGGGAACACTGAAGCTTTCTTT. It is translated as CAGGPWGNTEAFF.

The table lists this clonotype with many counts. The rearrangement links TRBV11-1 to TRBJ2-1; D is ambiguous. The CDR3 covers 13 residues. The V and J ends lost 7 bases and 5 bases respectively, with 12 bases between them. The V gene's germline CDR1 is SGHAT and CDR2 FQDESV (reference sequence). CDR3 coding DNA: TGTGCCAGCATAGGATCCCTAAACAATGAGCAGTTCTTC. It specifies CASIGSLNNEQFF.

This clonotype was seen more than once but under ten times. The CDR3 region has the DNA TGTGCCAGCAGCCAAGAAACAGGGGCATCATCTCGAGGCATTCAGTACTTC. The encoded protein is CASSQETGASSRGIQYF. The V gene is TRBV3-1, the J gene TRBJ2-4, with 7 bases identical to TRBD1. Unmatched junction bases numbered 14, after V lost 0 bases and J lost 9 bases. Per germline, CDR1 LGHDT and CDR2 YNNKEL (reference sequence). The CDR3 is 17 residues long.

This clonotype was seen repeatedly, ten times or more. CDR3: CASSLSGTAPDTQYF. Here the CDR3 DNA reads TGTGCCAGCAGTCTTTCCGGGACAGCCCCAGATACGCAGTATTTT. The chain links TRBV7-8 to TRBJ2-3, with 7 bases identical to TRBD1. The germline V gene has CDR1 SGHVS and CDR2 FQNEAQ. J lost 4 bases, V lost 6 bases, and 10 bases had no gene match. The CDR3 length is 15 residues.